A selection of T cell receptor beta chains follows, all from one sample in a study of T cell responses to AZD1222 COVID-19 vaccine. Clones were sequenced by immunoSEQ multiplex PCR, and TCRdb holds only the in-frame ones, with some missing. The table has 150,000 to 200,000 clones, 92% seen once; the top ten hold less than 1.3%. The sequenced sample was peripheral blood, obtained 28 days after the second AZD1222 dose. All receptors come from an adult who received the AZD1222 COVID-19 vaccine. Each CDR3 is given with its conserved first and last residue. Each record gives: J gene, V gene, D gene, clone size, CDR3 DNA, CDR3 protein. D genes are given only for firm matches. Clone size appears in some rows only: once, few, many, or a class for an expanded clone.

TRBJ1-2	TRBV4-1	NA	NA	TGCGCCAGCAGCCAAGCAGTGGCAGGGGCAAATTATGGTGCCTTC	CASSQAVAGANYGAF
TRBJ1-1	TRBV3-1/TRBV3-2	NA	NA	TGTGCCAGCAGCCAAACCTACGGGTGGGGGGGCACTGAAGCTTTCTTT	CASSQTYGWGGTEAFF
TRBJ2-1	TRBV29-1	NA	NA	TGCAGCGTTGAACGGTCCAGCTCCTACAATGAGCAGTTCTTC	CSVERSSSYNEQFF
TRBJ1-2	TRBV18	TRBD1	NA	TGTGCCAGCTCACCGACAGGGGGCTTCGATGGCTACACCTTC	CASSPTGGFDGYTF
TRBJ1-6	TRBV9	NA	NA	TGTGCCAGCAGCGTAGCGGATGGCATAGGGTCACCCCTCCACTTT	CASSVADGIGSPLHF
TRBJ1-1	TRBV19	NA	NA	TGTGCCAGTAGTGGTGGTACTGAAGCTTTCTTT	CASSGGTEAFF
TRBJ1-3	TRBV29-1	NA	few	TGCAGCGTTGAAGTAGGGCAGACCGGAAACACCATATATTTT	CSVEVGQTGNTIYF
TRBJ1-5	TRBV27	NA	once	TGTGCCAGCAGTTTATCTCGGGATTATCAGCCCCAGCATTTT	CASSLSRDYQPQHF
TRBJ2-1	TRBV20-1	NA	NA	TGCAGTGCTAGCCAGCTTTACGAGCAGTTCTTC	CSASQLYEQFF
TRBJ2-5	TRBV5-1	NA	NA	TGCGCCAGCAGCTTCGGTCGAGAGACCCAGTACTTC	CASSFGRETQYF
TRBJ1-5	TRBV19	TRBD1	NA	TGTGCCAGTAGTCCCCGCGTCAGGGGGCTTCATCAGCCCCAGCATTTT	CASSPRVRGLHQPQHF
TRBJ1-4	TRBV19	NA	NA	TGTGCCAGTCGCGAATCAACTAATGAAAAACTGTTTTTT	CASRESTNEKLFF
TRBJ1-2	TRBV27	NA	NA	TGTGCCAGCAGTTTCCCCATGACAGGAGTCCCTAACTATGGCTACACCTTC	CASSFPMTGVPNYGYTF
TRBJ1-2	TRBV20-1	NA	NA	TGCAGTGCTAGTTGGGGGTACTATGGCTACACCTTC	CSASWGYYGYTF
TRBJ1-6	TRBV27	NA	few	TGTGCCAGCAGTTTATGGGGTAGTAATTCACCCCTCCACTTT	CASSLWGSNSPLHF
TRBJ1-4	TRBV30	NA	NA	TGTGCCTGGAGTGTTGGGCGACTTAATGAAAAACTGTTTTTT	CAWSVGRLNEKLFF
TRBJ1-2	TRBV2	TRBD1	NA	TGTGCCAGCAGGGGACAGGTTAACTATGGCTACACCTTC	CASRGQVNYGYTF
TRBJ1-4	TRBV10-3	TRBD1	once	TGTGCCATCAGTGACGACAGGGGTGCTAATGAAAAACTGTTTTTT	CAISDDRGANEKLFF
TRBJ1-2	TRBV2	TRBD1	NA	TGTGCCAGCAGTCAGGGGGGCACAGCTAACTATGGCTACACCTTC	CASSQGGTANYGYTF
TRBJ2-7	TRBV3-1/TRBV3-2	NA	NA	TGTGCCAGCAGCCAAGGGTTAGGGGACACCGCCTACGAGCAGTACTTC	CASSQGLGDTAYEQYF